This entry features one TCR beta chain sequence. The data were obtained in a study of blood T cell repertoires in COVID-19. Study as a whole: Both acute and convalescent COVID-19 samples were obtained from the United States, Italy and Spain. The analysed material was cDNA or gDNA that came from T cells, B-cell-depleted T cells, or PBMCs.

It was within 2 weeks before study entry that exposed participants met a COVID-19 case. Under the authors' procedure: Estimation of nucleated cell counts relied on the amplification of reference gene primers. TCRdb's table, derived via immunoSEQ multiplex PCR, lists solely in-frame clones and lacks some. For V, J and clone size, that table is used; D and trimming come from the DNA. Of roughly 140,000 clones listed, 84% were seen once; the top ten hold around 5.4%. The TCR originated in a woman in her fifties or sixties who had been exposed to COVID-19. The sequenced sample consisted of PBMCs or T cells enriched from blood (not recorded which).

CDR3 protein: CASSPRDSGIYGYTF. The CDR3, as DNA: TGTGCCAGCAGTCCCCGGGACAGTGGGATATATGGCTACACCTTC. J is TRBJ1-2 and V is TRBV27; 7 nucleotides match TRBD1. The CDR3 spans 15 residues. Losses at the gene ends were 5 bases for V and 5 bases for J; bases not matched to a gene: 11. Looked up from germline, CDR1 is MNHEY and CDR2 is SMNVEV (reference sequence).